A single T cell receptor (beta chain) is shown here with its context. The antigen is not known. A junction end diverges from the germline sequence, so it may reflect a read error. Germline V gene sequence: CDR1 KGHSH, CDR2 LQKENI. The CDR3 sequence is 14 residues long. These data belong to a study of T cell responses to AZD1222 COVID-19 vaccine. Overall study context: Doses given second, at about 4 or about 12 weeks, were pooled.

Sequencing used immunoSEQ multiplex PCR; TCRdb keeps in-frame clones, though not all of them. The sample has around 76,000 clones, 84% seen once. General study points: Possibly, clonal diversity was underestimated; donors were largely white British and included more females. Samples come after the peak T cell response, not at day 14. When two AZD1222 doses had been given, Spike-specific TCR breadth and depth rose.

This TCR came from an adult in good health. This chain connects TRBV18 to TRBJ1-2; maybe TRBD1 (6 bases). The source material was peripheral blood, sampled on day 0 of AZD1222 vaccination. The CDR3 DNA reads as TGTGCCAGCTCGCCACTACAGGGTTCGGGCGGCTACACCTTC. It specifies CASSPLQGSGGYTF.